This T cell receptor (beta chain) derives from a study of cytomegalovirus exposure and HLA in healthy donors. Study-level findings and limits: Most sequenced TCRs were rare (though some public TCRs occurred in many donors). It was confirmed in vitro that a few of the CMV-associated chains were specific for CMV antigens. Reports credit the classifier with highly specific, highly sensitive diagnosis of cytomegalovirus status. The TCR clusters that emerged in the first cohort tended, a later analysis found, to co-occur in the 120 or so validation repertoires.

On this clone itself: Its antigen remains unknown.

This table comes from immunoSEQ multiplex PCR, and its TCRdb copy is limited to in-frame clones, with some not included. The sample consists of roughly 63,000 clones, 80% to 90% of them appearing once. V lost 5 bases, J lost 5 bases, and 2 bases stayed unmatched. Per germline, CDR1 MDHEN and CDR2 SYDVKM. The CDR3 is 14 residues long. The receptor's source is a woman aged 18-29 years in good health and CMV-seronegative. The chain carries TRBV28 and TRBJ1-5, with 11 bases identical to TRBD1. The source material was PBMCs. The CDR3: CASSGQGAYQPQHF. CDR3 nucleotide sequence: TGTGCCAGCAGTGGACAGGGGGCCTATCAGCCCCAGCATTTT.